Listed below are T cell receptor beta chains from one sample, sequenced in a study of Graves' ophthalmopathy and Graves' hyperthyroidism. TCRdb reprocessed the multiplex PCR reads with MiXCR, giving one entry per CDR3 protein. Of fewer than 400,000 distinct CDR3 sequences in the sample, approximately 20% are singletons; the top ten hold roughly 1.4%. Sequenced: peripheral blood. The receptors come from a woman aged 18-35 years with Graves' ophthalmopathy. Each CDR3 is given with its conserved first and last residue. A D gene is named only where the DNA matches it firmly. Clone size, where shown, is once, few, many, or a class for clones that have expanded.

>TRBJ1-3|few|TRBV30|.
CAWSVPGTFGNTIYF
TGTGCCTGGAGTGTACCTGGGACATTTGGAAACACCATATATTTT
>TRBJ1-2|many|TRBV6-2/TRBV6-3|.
CASSYDRSYGYTF
TGTGCCAGCAGTTATGACAGGTCCTATGGCTACACCTTC
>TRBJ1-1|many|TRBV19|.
CASSIKDGLNTEAFF
TGTGCCAGTAGTATCAAGGACGGGCTGAACACTGAAGCCTTCTTT
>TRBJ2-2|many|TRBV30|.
CAWSVEAPGVGELFF
TGTGCCTGGAGTGTAGAGGCCCCCGGGGTCGGGGAGCTGTTTTTT
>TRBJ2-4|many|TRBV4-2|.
CASSEIGILNIQYF
TGTGCCAGCAGTGAAATAGGGATCCTAAACATTCAGTACTTC
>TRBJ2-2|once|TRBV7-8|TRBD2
CASSIEAAGTGELFF
TGTGCCAGCAGCATCGAGGCAGCGGGAACCGGGGAGCTGTTTTTT
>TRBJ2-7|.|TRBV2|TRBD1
CASSEEGARGEQYF
TGTGCCAGCAGTGAAGAGGGGGCGCGAGGAGAGCAGTACTTC
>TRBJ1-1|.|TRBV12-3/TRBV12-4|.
CASTRFAEAFF
TGTGCCAGCACCCGATTCGCTGAAGCTTTCTTT
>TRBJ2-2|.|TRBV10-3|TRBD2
CAVKSGPPGLAGGELFF
TGTGCCGTAAAAAGCGGGCCTCCGGGACTAGCCGGCGGGGAGCTGTTTTTT
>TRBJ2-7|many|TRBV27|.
CASSLAGTGVEQYF
TGTGCCAGCAGTTTGGCCGGGACGGGGGTCGAGCAGTACTTC
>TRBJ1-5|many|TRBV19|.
CASSLWGENQPQHF
TGTGCCAGTAGTCTTTGGGGGGAGAATCAGCCCCAGCATTTT
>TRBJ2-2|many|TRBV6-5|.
CASSYSNKNTGELFF
TGTGCCAGCAGTTACTCGAACAAGAACACCGGGGAGCTGTTTTTT
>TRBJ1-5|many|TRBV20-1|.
CSATTGPGQPQHF
TGCAGTGCAACGACGGGTCCGGGTCAGCCCCAGCATTTT
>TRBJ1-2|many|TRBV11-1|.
CASSPGQPTNYGYTF
TGTGCCAGCAGCCCCGGACAGCCTACTAACTATGGCTACACCTTC
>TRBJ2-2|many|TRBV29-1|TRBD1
CSVIGTGGTGELFF
TGCAGCGTTATCGGGACAGGGGGAACCGGGGAGCTGTTTTTT
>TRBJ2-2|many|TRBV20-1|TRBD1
CSANRGTTGELFF
TGCAGTGCTAACAGGGGGACCACCGGGGAGCTGTTTTTT
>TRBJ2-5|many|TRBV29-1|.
CSVGGRERGETQYF
TGCAGCGTTGGAGGCAGGGAGAGGGGCGAGACCCAGTACTTC
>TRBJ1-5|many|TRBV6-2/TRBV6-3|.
CASSYSEIYSNQPQHF
TGTGCCAGCAGTTACTCGGAAATCTATAGCAATCAGCCCCAGCATTTT
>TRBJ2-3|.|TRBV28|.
CASSSGTDTQYF
TGTGCCAGCAGTTCAGGGACAGATACGCAGTATTTT
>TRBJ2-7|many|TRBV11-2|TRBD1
CASSRAGGVYEQYF
TGTGCCAGCAGCCGGGCAGGGGGCGTTTACGAGCAGTACTTC
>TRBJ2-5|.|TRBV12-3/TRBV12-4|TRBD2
CASSLRTSGTYQETQYF
TGTGCCAGCAGTCTAAGGACTAGCGGGACCTACCAAGAGACCCAGTACTTC
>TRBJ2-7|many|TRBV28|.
CASRNQIYEQYF
TGTGCCAGCAGAAACCAAATTTACGAGCAGTACTTC
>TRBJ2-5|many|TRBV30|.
CAWSAPLGKTQYF
TGTGCCTGGAGTGCCCCCTTGGGGAAGACCCAGTACTTC
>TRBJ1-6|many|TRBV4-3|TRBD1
CASSQDEGQVNSPLHF
TGCGCCAGCAGCCAAGATGAGGGACAGGTTAATTCACCCCTCCACTTT
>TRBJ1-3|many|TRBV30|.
CAWKQAYSGNTIYF
TGTGCCTGGAAGCAGGCTTACTCTGGAAACACCATATATTTT
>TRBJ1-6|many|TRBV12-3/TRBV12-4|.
CASSQEGRGSPLHF
TGTGCCAGCAGTCAGGAGGGGAGGGGTTCACCCCTCCACTTT
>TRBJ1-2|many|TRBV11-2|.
CASSLSPGPWDYGYTF
TGTGCCAGCAGCTTATCTCCGGGACCATGGGACTATGGCTACACCTTC
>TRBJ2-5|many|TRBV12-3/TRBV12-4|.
CASSLDVQETQYF
TGTGCCAGCAGTTTGGATGTCCAAGAGACCCAGTACTTC